This TCR beta chain was documented in a study of T cell repertoires in cytomegalovirus infection. Study summary: Public TCR beta signatures were indicative of both CMV infection and a matching HLA type.

This clonotype has only one observation. Its matching antigen is unknown. At one boundary the junction diverges from the germline segment, which might be a read error. The CDR3 is 17 residues long. Germline V lookup: CDR1 MNHEY, CDR2 SVGEGT. Whole-study findings and limits: HLA-C-restricted CMV-specific TCR beta clonotypes prevailed in the ex vivo response. Individuals carrying CMV plus the relevant HLA were identified by cumulative frequency of public TCR beta families.

TCRdb re-derived calls from the reads in MiXCR, one entry per CDR3 protein. The sample lists approximately 500,000 distinct CDR3 sequences, about 17% seen once, with roughly 25% in the top ten. Sample: CD8+ T cells from PBMCs. The V call is TRBV6-2 or TRBV6-3, the J call TRBJ2-6; D unclear. This sequence originates from a human donor in good health (CMV status not recorded). Some clones in this sample may be carry-over from other donors' samples. CDR3 residues: CARSLQQVGTGANVLTF. The DNA for the CDR3 is TGTGCCAGAAGTTTGCAGCAGGTGGGCACTGGGGCCAACGTCCTGACTTTC.